Listed below are T cell receptor beta chains from one sample, sequenced in a study of vaccination effects on CD4 cells after COVID-19. TCRdb's copy holds only in-frame clones and misses some; the assay was immunoSEQ multiplex PCR. The sample has some 16,000 clones, more than 75% seen once. These receptors' targets are unknown. Here the sequenced sample was CD4+ T cells from PBMCs cultured with HCoV-NL63 spike peptides, taken after COVID-19 vaccination. These receptors came from a human donor who received a COVID-19 vaccine. Both conserved end residues are part of each CDR3. A D gene is named only where the DNA matches it firmly. Expanded clones get a size class; other rows say once, few or many, or leave the size out.

clone size,J gene,D gene,V gene,CDR3 protein,CDR3 DNA
NA,TRBJ1-5,NA,TRBV30,CAWSRQENQPQHF,TGTGCCTGGAGCAGACAGGAGAATCAGCCCCAGCATTTT
NA,TRBJ1-6,NA,TRBV18,CASSPGIPQGYNSPLHF,TGTGCCAGCTCACCAGGAATACCCCAGGGCTATAATTCACCCCTCCACTTT
NA,TRBJ1-2,TRBD1,TRBV20-1,CSASGGQGFGYTF,TGCAGTGCTAGTGGGGGACAGGGGTTTGGCTACACCTTC
NA,TRBJ2-7,NA,TRBV15,CATSRSRVQGISYEQYF,TGTGCCACCAGCAGGTCTAGGGTGCAGGGTATCTCCTACGAGCAGTACTTC
NA,TRBJ1-4,NA,TRBV5-6,CASYKGPVANEKLFF,TGTGCCAGCTATAAGGGGCCGGTGGCTAATGAAAAACTGTTTTTT
NA,TRBJ2-5,TRBD1,TRBV5-4,CASSPNRGEGETQYF,TGTGCCAGCAGCCCTAACAGGGGAGAAGGAGAGACCCAGTACTTC
NA,TRBJ1-2,NA,TRBV5-1,CASSLGHPNYGYTF,TGCGCCAGCAGCTTGGGACATCCTAACTATGGCTACACCTTC
NA,TRBJ1-2,NA,TRBV14,CASSQVSGGHGYTF,TGTGCCAGCAGCCAAGTATCCGGGGGCCATGGCTACACCTTC
NA,TRBJ1-1,NA,TRBV20-1,CSAREDSEAFF,TGCAGTGCTAGAGAGGACAGCGAAGCTTTCTTT
NA,TRBJ2-1,NA,TRBV7-2,CASSLSRQYEQFF,TGTGCCAGCAGCTTAAGCCGGCAGTATGAGCAGTTCTTC
NA,TRBJ1-2,TRBD1,TRBV30,CAWSWTGIEGYTF,TGTGCCTGGTCCTGGACAGGGATTGAGGGCTACACCTTC
few,TRBJ1-4,NA,TRBV6-6,CASGEEGEKLFF,TGTGCCTCGGGGGAGGAAGGGGAAAAACTGTTTTTT
NA,TRBJ1-1,NA,TRBV18,CASSLRQDTNTEAFF,TGTGCCAGCTCACTACGACAGGACACGAACACTGAAGCTTTCTTT
few,TRBJ1-4,NA,TRBV5-1,CASSLLGGYSATNEKLFF,TGCGCCAGCAGCTTGCTGGGGGGATACTCTGCAACTAATGAAAAACTGTTTTTT
NA,TRBJ1-4,TRBD1,TRBV28,CASSLPGQGGEKLFF,TGTGCCAGCAGTTTGCCGGGACAGGGTGGTGAAAAACTGTTTTTT
medium-sized,TRBJ1-5,NA,TRBV19,CASRRAGDGQPQHF,TGTGCCAGTAGGAGAGCAGGGGATGGGCAGCCCCAGCATTTT
NA,TRBJ2-7,TRBD2,TRBV28,CASSLVAGGPGEQYF,TGTGCCAGCAGTTTAGTAGCGGGAGGGCCCGGCGAGCAGTACTTC
NA,TRBJ2-7,TRBD2,TRBV11-2,CASSLGGLAPYEQYF,TGTGCCAGCAGCTTAGGAGGACTAGCACCCTACGAGCAGTACTTC
NA,TRBJ1-2,NA,TRBV28,CASSFWQVAIYGYTF,TGTGCCAGCAGTTTTTGGCAGGTCGCTATCTATGGCTACACCTTC
NA,TRBJ1-1,NA,TRBV5-1,CASSSGLTNTEAFF,TGCGCCAGCAGCTCGGGACTGACGAACACTGAAGCTTTCTTT
NA,TRBJ1-6,NA,TRBV19,CASRLTEGSPLHF,TGTGCCAGTAGACTAACGGAAGGATCACCCCTCCACTTT
NA,TRBJ2-7,NA,TRBV3-1/TRBV3-2,CASSQGLLAAGYEQYF,TGTGCCAGCAGCCAAGGCCTACTAGCAGCGGGCTACGAGCAGTACTTC
NA,TRBJ1-1,TRBD1,TRBV6-5,CASRVDTGVNTEAFF,TGTGCCAGCCGGGTAGACACAGGGGTTAACACTGAAGCTTTCTTT
few,TRBJ1-5,TRBD1,TRBV24-1,CATSDTDRGQPQHF,TGTGCCACCAGTGACACGGACAGGGGGCAGCCCCAGCATTTT
few,TRBJ1-3,NA,TRBV6-1,CASSEAGAGRNTIYF,TGTGCCAGCAGTGAAGCAGGGGCAGGGAGAAACACCATATATTTT
NA,TRBJ1-2,NA,TRBV30,CAWRYWGDVRYGYTF,TGTGCCTGGAGGTACTGGGGGGACGTACGGTATGGCTACACCTTC
NA,TRBJ2-3,NA,TRBV4-2,CATSRGLTDTQYF,TGTGCCACAAGTCGGGGCCTCACAGATACGCAGTATTTT
few,TRBJ1-2,NA,TRBV9,CASSADIGYGYTF,TGTGCCAGCAGCGCGGACATCGGCTATGGCTACACCTTC
NA,TRBJ2-6,NA,TRBV28,CASTPTVGGSGANVLTF,TGTGCCAGCACCCCGACAGTCGGCGGCTCTGGGGCCAACGTCCTGACTTTC
few,TRBJ1-2,NA,TRBV6-2/TRBV6-3,CASSYGGSGYTF,TGTGCCAGCAGTTACGGGGGATCCGGCTACACCTTC
NA,TRBJ1-6,NA,TRBV7-6,CASSSKAWDLRNSPLHF,TGTGCCAGCAGCTCTAAGGCCTGGGATCTCCGGAATTCACCCCTCCACTTT
NA,TRBJ2-7,TRBD2,TRBV3-1/TRBV3-2,CASSRLADATYEQYF,TGTGCCAGCAGCCGACTAGCGGACGCTACCTACGAGCAGTACTTC
NA,TRBJ1-2,NA,TRBV12-1,CASRDTGTVTYGYTF,TGTGCCAGCAGAGATACCGGGACAGTGACCTATGGCTACACCTTC
NA,TRBJ2-4,NA,TRBV5-4,CASSPSSTQNIQYF,TGTGCCAGCAGCCCCTCATCCACTCAAAACATTCAGTACTTC
NA,TRBJ2-3,TRBD2,TRBV19,CASSSPGGDRTDTQYF,TGTGCCAGTAGTTCTCCCGGGGGGGATCGCACAGATACGCAGTATTTT
NA,TRBJ2-3,NA,TRBV7-9,CASSWTGTDTQYF,TGTGCCAGCAGCTGGACAGGCACAGATACGCAGTATTTT
NA,TRBJ1-2,NA,TRBV29-1,CSVVRALYGYTF,TGCAGCGTTGTCAGGGCCCTCTATGGCTACACCTTC
NA,TRBJ2-7,NA,TRBV10-3,CAIGGSSEQYF,TGTGCCATCGGTGGGAGCTCCGAGCAGTACTTC
NA,TRBJ1-2,TRBD1,TRBV30,CAWSYGQGGIYGYTF,TGTGCCTGGAGCTATGGACAGGGGGGAATCTATGGCTACACCTTC
NA,TRBJ2-7,NA,TRBV28,CASSLGFTYEQYF,TGTGCCAGCAGCTTGGGGTTTACCTACGAGCAGTACTTC
NA,TRBJ1-3,NA,TRBV5-4,CASSLTPGITSGNTIYF,TGTGCCAGCAGCTTGACCCCAGGGATCACCTCTGGAAACACCATATATTTT
NA,TRBJ1-6,NA,TRBV2,CASSAGPNSPLHF,TGTGCCAGCAGCGCGGGACCGAATTCACCCCTCCACTTT
NA,TRBJ2-5,NA,TRBV10-2,CASSAQQETQYF,TGCGCCAGCAGTGCCCAACAAGAGACCCAGTACTTC